The 18 T cell receptor beta chains in this list originate from one sample, sequenced in a study of HIV-infected children after antiretroviral therapy interruption. A 3' RACE protocol on RNA, with unique molecular identifiers, produced the TCR library. TCRdb itself ran the 3' RACE reads through MiXCR, one entry per CDR3 protein. The sample has roughly 15,000 distinct CDR3 sequences, approximately 3.6% seen once. This sample's treatment: PENTA 11 planned treatment interruption arm or continuous ART arm. This sample comprised CD45RO+ CD8+ T cells from PBMCs, pooled from several time points, obtained from a donor given antiretroviral therapy, either interrupted or continuous. Subset in this sample: memory CD8+ CD45RO+ CD45RA- T cells. These receptors were taken from a pool of human donors with HIV.

This clonotype was seen ten or more times. The chain combines TRBV6-2 or TRBV6-3 with TRBJ2-7; the match to TRBD1 covers 7 bases. This CDR3 region has 15 residues. Trimming took 5 bases from V and 0 from J; bases not matched to a gene: 7. Germline V lookup: CDR1 MNHEY, CDR2 SVGEGT. CDR3 protein: CASSQTGASSYEQYF. CDR3 bases: TGTGCCAGCAGTCAAACAGGGGCCAGCTCCTACGAGCAGTACTTC.

This clonotype was recorded many times. The V gene is TRBV10-3, the J gene TRBJ1-1; 7 bases are a match to TRBD1. Germline V CDR1 and CDR2: ENHRY, SYGVKD. V shed 7 bases and J 3 bases; nucleotides not matched to a gene: 8. The CDR3 length is 14 residues. CDR3 region: CAIKLDRVDTEAFF. The CDR3 DNA reads TGTGCCATCAAATTAGACAGGGTCGACACTGAAGCTTTCTTT.

This clonotype came up once. The rearrangement links TRBV28 to TRBJ1-5; no clear D gene. The V and J ends lost 6 bases and 7 bases respectively, with 7 bases between them. Looked up from germline, CDR1 is MDHEN and CDR2 is SYDVKM. This CDR3 is built from 11 residues. The chain's CDR3 is CASSPGQPQHF. The CDR3 DNA reads as TGTGCCAGCAGCCCGGGACAGCCCCAGCATTTT.

This clonotype is judged medium-sized. The chain joins TRBV7-9 to TRBJ2-7; 8 nucleotides match TRBD1. The V gene end was trimmed by 5 bases and the J gene end by 6 bases; junction bases not matched to a gene: 6. The CDR3 is 13 residues long. Germline assignment: CDR1 SEHNR and CDR2 FQNEAQ (reference sequence). CDR3 sequence (DNA): TGTGCCAGCAGCCCGAGACAGGGGACCGAGCAGTACTTC. Residues: CASSPRQGTEQYF.

This clonotype occurred many times. The rearrangement joins TRBV20-1 to TRBJ2-3; tentatively, D is TRBD1 or TRBD2 (7 bases each). This CDR3 is 17 amino acids long. Germline V CDR1 and CDR2: DFQATT, SNEGSKA (reference sequence). The V end was cut by 1 base, the J end by 2 bases, with 19 bases between. CDR3 residues: CSARGGSGGGPTDTQYF. CDR3 DNA sequence: TGCAGTGCTAGAGGAGGTTCAGGGGGGGGGCCCACAGATACGCAGTATTTT.

At least ten counts were recorded for this clonotype. This chain's CDR3 is CAISDPQGTSGSSYNEQFF. CDR3 coding DNA: TGTGCCATCAGTGATCCCCAAGGGACTAGCGGGAGCTCCTACAATGAGCAGTTCTTC. The chain couples TRBV10-3 to TRBJ2-1; TRBD2 matches 14 bases. The trim removed 3 bases at V and 0 bases at J, leaving 7 bases unmatched. Per the germline V gene, CDR1 is ENHRY and CDR2 is SYGVKD. The CDR3 totals 19 residues.

Many counts were recorded for this clonotype. The CDR3 bases are TGTGCCAGCAGTGAAGACAGAGCCCCCCTATATAGCAATCAGCCCCAGCATTTT. Amino acid sequence: CASSEDRAPLYSNQPQHF. The V gene is TRBV6-1, the J gene TRBJ1-5; D is unresolved. Germline CDR1 is MNHNS and CDR2 is SASEGT. This CDR3 comprises 18 residues. The V gene lost 1 base and the J gene lost 0 bases, with 16 bases spanning the gap.

The J gene is TRBJ1-1, the V gene TRBV27; TRBD1 matches at 7 bases. The J segment lost 2 bases and the V segment lost 3 bases, leaving 3 bases of the junction unmatched. The CDR3 runs 14 residues. Germline CDR1 MNHEY, CDR2 SMNVEV (reference sequence). CDR3 sequence reads: CASSFDRDNTEAFF. The CDR3 DNA is TGTGCCAGCAGTTTTGACAGGGACAACACTGAAGCTTTCTTT.

This clonotype was observed at least ten times. This chain uses TRBV6-5 with TRBJ2-6; no clear D gene. V lost 6 bases, J lost 0 bases, and 12 bases lay in between. The CDR3 covers 16 residues. Per the germline V gene, CDR1 is MNHEY and CDR2 is SVGAGI. The CDR3 protein is CASSLLWVSGANVLTF. CDR3 in DNA: TGTGCCAGCAGCCTCTTATGGGTCTCTGGGGCCAACGTCCTGACTTTC.

The table lists this clonotype with many counts. The rearrangement uses TRBV27 and TRBJ1-2; TRBD1 matches 10 bases. V lost 3 bases and J lost 8; bases outside the gene matches: 12. The CDR3 length is 16 residues. Germline V gene data show CDR1 as MNHEY and CDR2 as SMNVEV (reference sequence). The DNA for the CDR3 is TGTGCCAGCAGTTTCGGGACAGGGGCGATGAGTTTAGGCTACACCTTC. Translation: CASSFGTGAMSLGYTF.

The genes are TRBV4-1 and TRBJ2-3, with 10 bases fitting TRBD1. The CDR3 spans 15 residues. The V gene's germline CDR1 is MGHRA and CDR2 YSYEKL. V lost 5 bases, J lost 4 bases, and 6 bases stayed unmatched. CDR3 nucleotide sequence: TGCGCCAGCAGCTTCCGGGACAGGGGACCAGATACGCAGTATTTT. Translated: CASSFRDRGPDTQYF.

This clonotype occurred many times. The genes are TRBV28 and TRBJ1-1; 7 bases line up with TRBD1. Looked up from germline, CDR1 is MDHEN and CDR2 is SYDVKM. The trim removed 2 bases at V and 2 bases at J, leaving 8 bases unmatched. There are 16 residues in the CDR3. The CDR3 sequence is CASSLPSDRVNTEAFF. CDR3 DNA: TGTGCCAGCAGTTTACCCTCAGACAGGGTAAACACTGAAGCTTTCTTT.

This clonotype was counted many times. The chain combines TRBV4-2 with TRBJ1-1, with D hard to call. The CDR3 is 17 residues long. V was clipped by 0 bases and J by 1 base, with 15 bases between them. CDR1 is LGHNA, CDR2 YNFKEQ, per germline. The DNA of the CDR3 is TGTGCCAGCAGCCAAGATCTAAGGGCCGGGCCGAACACTGAAGCTTTCTTT. This encodes CASSQDLRAGPNTEAFF.

This clonotype showed up many times. This chain connects TRBV5-5 to TRBJ2-7, with 8 bases lining up with TRBD2. The CDR3 loop spans 14 amino acids. Germline CDR1 and CDR2: SGHKS and YYEKEE (reference sequence). Unmatched junction bases numbered 6, after V lost 0 bases and J lost 7 bases. DNA of the CDR3: TGTGCCAGCAGCTTGGGACTAGCGTCAAATGAGCAGTACTTC. Protein product: CASSLGLASNEQYF.

This clonotype was picked up many times. V gene TRBV13 combines with J gene TRBJ2-2, with TRBD1 matching over 8 bases. CDR1 is PRHDT, CDR2 FYEKMQ, per germline (reference sequence). The V and J ends lost 5 bases and 8 bases, in that order; junction bases with no gene match: 13. The CDR3 length is 16 residues. The CDR3 here is CASSVGEGQGVGELFF. The CDR3 DNA reads as TGTGCCAGCAGCGTCGGGGAAGGACAGGGAGTTGGGGAGCTGTTTTTT. The full variable domain, with the rest looked up from reference TRBV13 and TRBJ2-2, is AAGVIQSPRHLIKEKRETATLKCYPIPRHDTVYWYQQGPGQDPQFLISFYEKMQSDKGSIPDRFSAQQFSDYHSELNMSSLELGDSALYFCASSVGEGQGVGELFFGEGSRLTVL.

This clonotype was observed many times. This chain links TRBV18 with TRBJ2-7; 10 bases agree with TRBD1. The CDR3 contains 16 residues. V was pared by 3 bases and J by 2 bases, with 7 bases of the junction left unmatched. Germline V gene sequence: CDR1 KGHSH, CDR2 LQKENI. The CDR3 DNA is TGTGCCAGCTCACCGAAGGGACAGGGGTTCCCCTACGAGCAGTACTTC. Translation: CASSPKGQGFPYEQYF. Full variable domain (rest looked up from reference TRBV18 and TRBJ2-7): NAGVMQNPRHLVRRRGQEARLRCSPMKGHSHVYWYRQLPEEGLKFMVYLQKENIIDESGMPKERFSAEFPKEGPSILRIQQVVRGDSAAYFCASSPKGQGFPYEQYFGPGTRLTVT.

This clonotype was found many times. This rearrangement joins TRBV27 to TRBJ1-6, with D tentatively TRBD1 (6 bases). Germline V lookup: CDR1 MNHEY, CDR2 SMNVEV (reference sequence). The CDR3 is made up of 15 amino acids. Trimming pared 8 bases from V and 7 bases from J, leaving 18 bases between. The CDR3 DNA follows: TGTGCCAGCTCCTCGTGGGGGGACATGAATTCACCCCTCCACTTT. Its protein is CASSSWGDMNSPLHF.

This clonotype turned up a few times. The chain couples TRBV29-1 to TRBJ2-3, with 7 bases identical to TRBD1. Germline V lookup: CDR1 SQVTM, CDR2 ANQGSEA. The CDR3 has 19 amino acids. V was pared by 3 bases and J by 3 bases, with 21 bases of the junction left unmatched. Here the CDR3 DNA reads TGCAGCGTTGATGACTTGACAGGGTGGGCGGTGATTAGGACAGATACGCAGTATTTT. Translated, it gives CSVDDLTGWAVIRTDTQYF.